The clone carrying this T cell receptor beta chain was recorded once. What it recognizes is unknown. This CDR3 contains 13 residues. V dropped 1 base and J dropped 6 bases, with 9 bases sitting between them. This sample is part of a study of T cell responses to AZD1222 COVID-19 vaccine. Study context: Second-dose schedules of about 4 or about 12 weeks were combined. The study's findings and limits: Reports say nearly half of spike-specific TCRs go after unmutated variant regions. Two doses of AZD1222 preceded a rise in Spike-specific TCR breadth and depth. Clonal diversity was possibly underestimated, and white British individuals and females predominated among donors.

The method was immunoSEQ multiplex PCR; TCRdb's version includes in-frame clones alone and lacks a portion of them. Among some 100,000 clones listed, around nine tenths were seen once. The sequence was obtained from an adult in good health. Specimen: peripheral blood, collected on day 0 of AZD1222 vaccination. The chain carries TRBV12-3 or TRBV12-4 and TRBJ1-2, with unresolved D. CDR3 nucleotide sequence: TGTGCCAGCAGTTTAGGGGCCGGAAATGGCTACACCTTC. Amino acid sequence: CASSLGAGNGYTF.